A selection of T cell receptor beta chains follows, all from one sample in a study of shared clonotypes between healthy human individuals. Clones were sequenced by immunoSEQ multiplex PCR, and TCRdb holds only the in-frame ones, with some missing. The sample lists roughly 700,000 clones; 90% were seen once. The sequenced sample consisted of memory CD8+ T cells from PBMCs. The source of these receptors is a man between 18 and 35 years old in good health. Some clones in this sample may be carry-over from other donors' samples. CDR3s include the opening cysteine and the closing phenylalanine or tryptophan. The D gene is left open where the match is weak. The size of a clone is reported for some rows only, either as once, few or many, or as a class for expanded clones.

d_gene	v_gene	abundance	len	j_gene	CDR3aa	CDR3nt
TRBD1	TRBV27	-	18	TRBJ1-5	CASSLIGTGGIWNQPQHF	TGTGCCAGCAGCCTGATCGGGACAGGGGGCATTTGGAATCAGCCCCAGCATTTT
TRBD1	TRBV7-9	-	17	TRBJ1-2	CASSHPGQGDSNYGYTF	TGTGCCAGCAGCCATCCGGGACAGGGGGATTCTAACTATGGCTACACCTTC
-	TRBV7-9	-	14	TRBJ2-7	CASSLTAISYEQYF	TGTGCCAGCAGCTTAACAGCCATCTCCTACGAGCAGTACTTC
-	TRBV5-1	-	13	TRBJ1-1	CASRQGGNTEAFF	TGCGCCAGCAGGCAGGGAGGGAACACTGAAGCTTTCTTT
TRBD1	TRBV28	-	14	TRBJ1-2	CASSFRGRGYGYTF	TGTGCCAGCAGCTTCAGGGGGCGGGGCTATGGCTACACCTTC
-	TRBV6-1	-	15	TRBJ2-7	CASSEVAISSYEQYF	TGTGCCAGCAGTGAGGTAGCGATCAGCTCCTACGAGCAGTACTTC
TRBD2	TRBV27	-	16	TRBJ2-7	CASSPSAGPYDYEQYF	TGTGCCAGCAGTCCATCAGCGGGACCCTACGACTACGAGCAGTACTTC
-	TRBV6-4	-	11	TRBJ1-2	CASRGAYGYTF	TGTGCCAGCCGGGGGGCCTATGGCTACACCTTC
-	TRBV28	-	13	TRBJ2-7	CASSFADSYEQYF	TGTGCCAGCAGTTTTGCGGATTCCTACGAGCAGTACTTC
-	TRBV27	once	19	TRBJ2-3	CASSPWGFLTTIPPDTQYF	TGTGCCAGCAGTCCGTGGGGCTTCTTGACTACCATCCCCCCAGATACGCAGTATTTT
TRBD1	TRBV6-5	-	15	TRBJ1-1	CASIRQGELNTEAFF	TGTGCCAGCATTAGACAGGGGGAGTTGAACACTGAAGCTTTCTTT
TRBD2	TRBV9	-	15	TRBJ2-7	CASSPGTSGSYEQYF	TGTGCCAGCAGCCCAGGGACTAGCGGATCCTACGAGCAGTACTTC
TRBD2	TRBV10-3	-	16	TRBJ2-3	CAISEGLAPSTDTQYF	TGTGCCATCAGTGAAGGACTAGCCCCTAGCACAGATACGCAGTATTTT
TRBD2	TRBV10-3	-	14	TRBJ2-1	CAISESGQRAGEFF	TGTGCCATCAGTGAGTCGGGGCAGCGGGCGGGGGAGTTCTTC
TRBD1	TRBV5-1	-	16	TRBJ1-1	CASSLGYGTANTEAFF	TGCGCCAGCAGCTTGGGCTATGGGACAGCGAACACTGAAGCTTTCTTT
-	TRBV7-8	-	13	TRBJ2-7	CASSLIAAYEQYF	TGTGCCAGCAGCCTGATAGCGGCCTACGAGCAGTACTTC
TRBD2	TRBV15	-	11	TRBJ2-7	CAIREGYEQYF	TGTGCCATCAGGGAGGGATACGAGCAGTACTTC
-	TRBV11-3	-	12	TRBJ2-7	CASSNRQDEQYF	TGTGCCAGCAGCAATCGACAGGACGAGCAGTACTTC
TRBD1	TRBV7-9	-	16	TRBJ2-5	CASSLPLRGPKETQYF	TGTGCCAGCAGCCTTCCTTTAAGGGGGCCAAAAGAGACCCAGTACTTC
-	TRBV7-9	-	15	TRBJ1-1	CASSLAPGPATEAFF	TGTGCCAGCAGCTTAGCCCCCGGCCCGGCCACTGAAGCTTTCTTT
-	TRBV7-9	-	13	TRBJ2-1	CASSFPLHGEQFF	TGTGCCAGCAGCTTCCCCCTTCACGGAGAGCAGTTCTTC
-	TRBV19	-	14	TRBJ2-7	CASSIAGLGYEQYF	TGTGCCAGTAGTATAGCCGGGCTCGGCTACGAGCAGTACTTC
-	TRBV4-1	-	16	TRBJ2-7	CASSQGGRGRAEEQYF	TGCGCCAGCAGCCAAGGGGGTAGGGGGAGGGCGGAAGAGCAGTACTTC
-	TRBV27	-	14	TRBJ1-2	CASSFGGSNYGYTF	TGTGCCAGCAGTTTCGGGGGGTCGAACTATGGCTACACCTTC
-	TRBV27	-	18	TRBJ2-5	CASSLLSPRGRNQETQYF	TGTGCCAGCAGTTTACTATCGCCGAGAGGACGCAACCAAGAGACCCAGTACTTC
-	TRBV4-1	-	17	TRBJ2-3	CASSRPGAGTSTDTQYF	TGCGCCAGCAGCCGCCCCGGGGCCGGGACGAGCACAGATACGCAGTATTTT
-	TRBV7-2	-	14	TRBJ2-1	CASSLGTSYNEQFF	TGTGCCAGCAGCCTCGGGACTTCGTACAATGAGCAGTTCTTC
-	TRBV19	-	17	TRBJ1-3	CASSSSGTRVSGNTIYF	TGTGCCAGTAGTAGCAGCGGGACGCGAGTCTCTGGAAACACCATATATTTT
-	TRBV27	-	14	TRBJ2-4	CASRRTRPENIQYF	TGTGCCAGCCGACGCACCCGACCCGAAAACATTCAGTACTTC
-	TRBV30	few	14	TRBJ1-4	CAWSGGHSTEKLFF	TGTGCCTGGAGTGGGGGACATTCTACGGAAAAACTGTTTTTT
-	TRBV7-2	-	15	TRBJ2-7	CASSLVPGFPYEQYF	TGTGCCAGCAGCTTAGTTCCGGGGTTCCCTTACGAGCAGTACTTC
-	TRBV6-6	once	15	TRBJ2-7	CASSYEGGNSYEQYF	TGTGCCAGCAGTTACGAAGGCGGGAACTCCTACGAGCAGTACTTC
TRBD2	TRBV4-1	-	18	TRBJ2-5	CASSQEPGGTWYQETQYF	TGCGCCAGCAGCCAAGAACCGGGGGGGACATGGTACCAAGAGACCCAGTACTTC
TRBD2	TRBV4-3	-	16	TRBJ2-2	CASSRRREDYTGELFF	TGCGCCAGCAGCAGGCGGCGGGAGGACTACACCGGGGAGCTGTTTTTT
TRBD1	TRBV27	once	13	TRBJ2-7	CASSSGPGQEQYF	TGTGCCAGCAGTTCGGGACCGGGACAGGAGCAGTACTTC
-	TRBV10-3	once	14	TRBJ2-7	CAISESVGIYEQYF	TGTGCCATCAGTGAGTCGGTAGGGATCTACGAGCAGTACTTC
-	TRBV7-8	few	14	TRBJ1-2	CASSLGLWAEGYTF	TGTGCCAGCAGCTTAGGTCTCTGGGCGGAGGGCTACACCTTC
TRBD2	TRBV6-1	-	15	TRBJ2-7	CASSIKVEGGSEQYF	TGTGCCAGCAGTATTAAGGTTGAGGGAGGGAGCGAGCAGTACTTC
-	TRBV7-8	-	16	TRBJ2-7	CASSLVGVIDAYEQYF	TGTGCCAGCAGCTTAGTAGGGGTAATAGATGCCTACGAGCAGTACTTC
-	TRBV5-6	-	15	TRBJ2-2	CASSLASEWAGELFF	TGTGCCAGCAGCTTGGCCAGTGAGTGGGCCGGGGAGCTGTTTTTT
TRBD1	TRBV6-5	-	13	TRBJ1-1	CASSRTGNTEAFF	TGTGCCAGCAGTAGGACAGGCAACACTGAAGCTTTCTTT
TRBD2	TRBV9	-	15	TRBJ2-7	CASSVGEGRSYEQYF	TGTGCCAGCAGCGTAGGGGAGGGGCGGTCCTACGAGCAGTACTTC
-	TRBV13	-	14	TRBJ2-1	CASFSRSSYNEQFF	TGTGCCAGTTTTTCACGGAGCTCCTACAATGAGCAGTTCTTC
TRBD1	TRBV9	-	16	TRBJ2-7	CASSPSTGPLSYEQYF	TGTGCCAGCAGCCCGTCGACAGGGCCTCTCTCCTACGAGCAGTACTTC
-	TRBV13	-	15	TRBJ1-2	CASSATGPTNYGYTF	TGTGCCAGCAGCGCCACGGGGCCAACTAACTATGGCTACACCTTC
TRBD1	TRBV19	-	14	TRBJ2-7	CASRDREKPYEQYF	TGTGCCAGTAGGGACAGGGAAAAGCCCTACGAGCAGTACTTC
-	TRBV27	-	14	TRBJ2-3	CASRLISSTDTQYF	TGTGCCAGCAGGCTGATATCTAGCACAGATACGCAGTATTTT
TRBD2	TRBV5-1	-	16	TRBJ2-3	CASSPGTSGRPDTQYF	TGCGCCAGCAGCCCGGGGACTAGCGGGAGGCCAGATACGCAGTATTTT
-	TRBV29-1	-	15	TRBJ2-7	CSVEFPGDRTYEQYF	TGCAGCGTTGAATTTCCGGGCGATCGGACCTACGAGCAGTACTTC
-	TRBV6-5	-	14	TRBJ2-5	CASSYVGSQETQYF	TGTGCCAGCAGTTACGTGGGGAGTCAAGAGACCCAGTACTTC
TRBD2	TRBV28	-	14	TRBJ2-7	CASSPAGGNYEQYF	TGTGCCAGCAGTCCAGCGGGAGGGAACTACGAGCAGTACTTC
-	TRBV2	-	15	TRBJ1-4	CASRLIRAPNEKLFF	TGTGCCAGCAGATTAATCCGGGCTCCCAATGAAAAACTGTTTTTT